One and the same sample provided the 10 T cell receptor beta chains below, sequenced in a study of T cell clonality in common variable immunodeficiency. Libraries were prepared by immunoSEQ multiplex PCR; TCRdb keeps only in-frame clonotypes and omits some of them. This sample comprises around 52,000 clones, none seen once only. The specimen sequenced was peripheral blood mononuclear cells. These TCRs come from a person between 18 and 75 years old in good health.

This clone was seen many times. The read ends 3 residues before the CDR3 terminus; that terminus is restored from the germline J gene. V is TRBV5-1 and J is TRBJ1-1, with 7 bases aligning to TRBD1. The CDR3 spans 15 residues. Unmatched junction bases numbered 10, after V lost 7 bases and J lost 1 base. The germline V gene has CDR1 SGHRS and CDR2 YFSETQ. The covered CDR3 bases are TGCGCCAGCGCTACAGGGGAAGATGGGAACACTGAA. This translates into CASATGEDGNTE. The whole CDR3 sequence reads CASATGEDGNTEAFF.

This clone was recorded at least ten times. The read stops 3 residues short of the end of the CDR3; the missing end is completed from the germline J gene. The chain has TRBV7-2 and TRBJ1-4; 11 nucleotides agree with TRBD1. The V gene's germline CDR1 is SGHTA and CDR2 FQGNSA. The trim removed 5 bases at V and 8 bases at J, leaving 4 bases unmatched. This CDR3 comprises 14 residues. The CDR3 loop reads CASSPGTGGEKLFF. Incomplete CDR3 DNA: TGTGCCAGCAGCCCCGGGACAGGGGGAGAAAAA. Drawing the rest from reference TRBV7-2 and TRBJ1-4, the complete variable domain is GAGVSQSPSNKVTEKGKDVELRCDPISGHTALYWYRQSLGQGLEFLIYFQGNSAPDKSGLPSDRFSAERTGGSVSTLTIQRTQQEDSAVYLCASSPGTGGEKLFFGSGTQLSVL.

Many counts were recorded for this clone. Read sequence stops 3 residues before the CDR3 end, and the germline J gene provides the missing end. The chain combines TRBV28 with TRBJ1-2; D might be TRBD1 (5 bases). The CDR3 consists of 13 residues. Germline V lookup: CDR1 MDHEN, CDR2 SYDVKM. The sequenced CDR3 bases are TGTGCCAGCAGTTTAACGGACAACTGGGGC. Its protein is CASSLTDNWG. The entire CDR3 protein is CASSLTDNWGYTF.

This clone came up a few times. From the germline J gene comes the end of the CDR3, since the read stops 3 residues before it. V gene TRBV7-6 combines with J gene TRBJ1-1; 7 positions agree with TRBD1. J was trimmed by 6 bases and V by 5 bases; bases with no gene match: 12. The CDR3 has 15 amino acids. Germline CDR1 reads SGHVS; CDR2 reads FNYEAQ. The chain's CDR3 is CASSRVTGIGAEAFF. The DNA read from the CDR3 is TGTGCCAGCAGCCGTGTGACAGGGATAGGAGCTGAA. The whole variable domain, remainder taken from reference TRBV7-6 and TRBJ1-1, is GAGVSQSPRYKVTKRGQDVALRCDPISGHVSLYWYRQALGQGPEFLTYFNYEAQQDKSGLPNDRFSAERPEGSISTLTIQRTEQRDSAMYRCASSRVTGIGAEAFFGQGTRLTVV.

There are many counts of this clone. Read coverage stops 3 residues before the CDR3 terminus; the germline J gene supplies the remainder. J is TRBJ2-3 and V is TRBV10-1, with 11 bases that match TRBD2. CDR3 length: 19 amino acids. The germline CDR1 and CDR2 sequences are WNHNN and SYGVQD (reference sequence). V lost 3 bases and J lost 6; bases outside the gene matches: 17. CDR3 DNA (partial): TGCGCCAGCAGTGACTCTGCTTCCATAGCGGGAGGGATTCCGGATACG. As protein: CASSDSASIAGGIPDT. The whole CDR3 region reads CASSDSASIAGGIPDTQYF.

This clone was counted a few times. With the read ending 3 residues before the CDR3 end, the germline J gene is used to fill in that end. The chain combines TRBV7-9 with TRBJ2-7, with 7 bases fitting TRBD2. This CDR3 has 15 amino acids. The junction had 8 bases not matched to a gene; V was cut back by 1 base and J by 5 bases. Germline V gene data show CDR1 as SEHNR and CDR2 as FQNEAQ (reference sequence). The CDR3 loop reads CASSLGISGFHEQYF. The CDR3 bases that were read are TGTGCCAGCAGCTTAGGAATTAGCGGGTTCCACGAG.

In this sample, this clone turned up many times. The CDR3 protein is CASSPLGQSYEQYF. The sequenced CDR3 bases are TGTGCCAGCTCACCCCTAGGACAGTCCTACGAG. The chain couples TRBV18 to TRBJ2-7; TRBD1 might be the D (6 bases). Read sequence stops 3 residues before the CDR3 end, and the germline J gene provides the missing end. This CDR3 has 14 residues. Germline CDR1 and CDR2: KGHSH and LQKENI. Trimming left V 3 bases short and J 1 base short, with 10 bases between.

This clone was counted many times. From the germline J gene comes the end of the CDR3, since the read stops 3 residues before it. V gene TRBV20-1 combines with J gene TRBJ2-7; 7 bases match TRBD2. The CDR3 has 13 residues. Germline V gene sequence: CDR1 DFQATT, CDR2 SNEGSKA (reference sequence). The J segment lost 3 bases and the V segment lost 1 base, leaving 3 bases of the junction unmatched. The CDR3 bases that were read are TGCAGTGCTAGAGGCGGGAGTGTCTACGAG. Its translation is CSARGGSVYE. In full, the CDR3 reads CSARGGSVYEQYF.

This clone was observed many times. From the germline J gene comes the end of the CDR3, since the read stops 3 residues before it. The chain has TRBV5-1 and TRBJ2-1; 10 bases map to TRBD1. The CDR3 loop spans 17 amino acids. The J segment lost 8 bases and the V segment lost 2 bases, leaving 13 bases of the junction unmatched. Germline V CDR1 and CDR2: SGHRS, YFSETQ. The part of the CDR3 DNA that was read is TGCGCCAGCAGCTTAATACCCGGGACAGGGGAGGGGGATGAG. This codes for CASSLIPGTGEGDE. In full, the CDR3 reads CASSLIPGTGEGDEQFF.

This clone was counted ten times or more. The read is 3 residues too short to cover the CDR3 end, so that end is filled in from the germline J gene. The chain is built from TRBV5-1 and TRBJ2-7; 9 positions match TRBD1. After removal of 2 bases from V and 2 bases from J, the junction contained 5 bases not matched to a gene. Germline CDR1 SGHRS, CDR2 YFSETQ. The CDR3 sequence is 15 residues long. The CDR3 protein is CASSLNTGGPYEQYF. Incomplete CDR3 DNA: TGCGCCAGCAGCTTAAACACAGGGGGCCCCTACGAG.